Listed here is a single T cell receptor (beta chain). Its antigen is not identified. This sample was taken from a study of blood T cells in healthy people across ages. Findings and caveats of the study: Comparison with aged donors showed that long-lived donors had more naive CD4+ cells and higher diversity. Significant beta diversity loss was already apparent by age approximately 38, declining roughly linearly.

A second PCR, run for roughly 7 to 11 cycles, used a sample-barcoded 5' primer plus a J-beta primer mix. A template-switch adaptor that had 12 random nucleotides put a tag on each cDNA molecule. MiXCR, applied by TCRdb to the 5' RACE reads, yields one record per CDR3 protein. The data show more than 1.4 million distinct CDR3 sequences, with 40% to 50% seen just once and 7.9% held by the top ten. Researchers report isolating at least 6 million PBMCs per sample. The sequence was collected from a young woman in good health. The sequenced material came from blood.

The CDR3 sequence: CASSTGGAANEQFF. The CDR3 DNA is TGTGCCAGCAGCACCGGAGGCGCGGCGAATGAGCAGTTCTTC. This chain links TRBV11-3 with TRBJ2-1, with D possibly matching TRBD2 (5 bases). The CDR3 is 14 residues long. V lost 5 bases and J 7 bases, leaving 15 bases between the germline ends. Germline CDR1 is SGHNT and CDR2 is YENEEA.